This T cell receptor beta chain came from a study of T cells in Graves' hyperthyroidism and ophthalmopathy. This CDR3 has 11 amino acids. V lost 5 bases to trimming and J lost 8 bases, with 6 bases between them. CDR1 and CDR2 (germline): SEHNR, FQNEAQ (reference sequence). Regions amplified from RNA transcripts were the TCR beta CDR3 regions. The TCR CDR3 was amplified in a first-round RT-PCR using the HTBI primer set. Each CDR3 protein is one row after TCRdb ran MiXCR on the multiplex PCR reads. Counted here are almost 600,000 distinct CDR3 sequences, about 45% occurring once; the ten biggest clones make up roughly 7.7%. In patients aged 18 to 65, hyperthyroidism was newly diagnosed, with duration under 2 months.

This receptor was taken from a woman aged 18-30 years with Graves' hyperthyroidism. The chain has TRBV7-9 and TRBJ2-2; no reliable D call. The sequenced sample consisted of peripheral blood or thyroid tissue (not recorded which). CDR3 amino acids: CASSQPGELFF. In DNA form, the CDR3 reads TGTGCCAGCAGCCAACCAGGGGAGCTGTTTTTT. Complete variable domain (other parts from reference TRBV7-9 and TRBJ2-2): DTGVSQNPRHKITKRGQNVTFRCDPISEHNRLYWYRQTLGQGPEFLTYFQNEAQLEKSRLLSDRFSAERPKGSFSTLEIQRTEQGDSAMYLCASSQPGELFFGEGSRLTVL.